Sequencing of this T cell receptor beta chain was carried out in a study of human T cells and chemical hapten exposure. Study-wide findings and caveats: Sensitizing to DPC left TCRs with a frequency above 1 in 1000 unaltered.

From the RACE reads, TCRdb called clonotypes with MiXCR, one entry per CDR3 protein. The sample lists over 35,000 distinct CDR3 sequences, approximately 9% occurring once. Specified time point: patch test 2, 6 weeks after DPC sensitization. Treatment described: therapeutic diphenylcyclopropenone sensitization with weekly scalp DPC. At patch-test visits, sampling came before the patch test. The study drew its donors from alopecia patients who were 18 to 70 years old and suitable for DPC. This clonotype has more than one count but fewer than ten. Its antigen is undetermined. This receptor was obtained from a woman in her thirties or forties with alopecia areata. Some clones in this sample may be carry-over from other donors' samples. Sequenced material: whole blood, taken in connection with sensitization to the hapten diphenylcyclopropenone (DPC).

The CDR3 sequence: CSATGLVTEQYF. The DNA for the CDR3 is TGCAGTGCAACAGGGTTGGTTACCGAGCAGTACTTC. The chain has TRBV20-1 and TRBJ2-7, with a tentative D call TRBD1 (6 bases). V lost 6 bases and J 6 bases, leaving 15 bases between the germline ends. The CDR3 runs 12 residues. Germline-derived CDR1 and CDR2 are DFQATT and SNEGSKA (reference sequence).